This TCR beta chain was recorded in a study of blood T cell repertoires in COVID-19. The CDR3 length is 16 residues. Trimming removed 0 bases from V and 0 bases from J; junction bases left unmatched: 0. CDR1 is LGHDT and CDR2 is YNNKEL in the germline V gene (reference sequence). Using immunoSEQ multiplex PCR, the repertoire was profiled, and TCRdb retains in-frame clones only, with some absent. The data contain 150,000 to 200,000 clones, around 85% of them seen just once; the ten biggest clones take up under 8%. The sample was PBMCs or T cells enriched from blood (not recorded which). This clonotype was obtained from a man aged 40-55 years who had recovered from COVID-19. V gene TRBV3-1 (or the pseudogene TRBV3-2) combines with J gene TRBJ2-1; TRBD2 aligns across 9 bases. DNA of the CDR3: TGTGCCAGCAGCCAAGATAGCGGGAGCTCCTACAATGAGCAGTTCTTC. Translation: CASSQDSGSSYNEQFF.